One T cell receptor (beta chain) is described in this entry. Sequencing used immunoSEQ multiplex PCR; TCRdb keeps in-frame clones, though not all of them. The sample contains over 110,000 clones, approximately 80% of which appear only once. The CDR3 covers 11 residues. Germline V gene lookup returns CDR1 SEHNR and CDR2 FQNEAQ (reference sequence). Trimming removed 5 bases from V and 3 bases from J, with 5 bases in between. The sample originates from a study of blood T cell repertoires in COVID-19. Looking at the study overall: Some COVID-19 samples were acute and others convalescent; all came from the United States, Italy and Spain.

The genes are TRBV7-9 and TRBJ2-7; D gene uncertain. The sequence came from a man in his 70s who had recovered from COVID-19. Sequencing was done on a sample of peripheral blood. The CDR3 bases are TGTGCCAGCAGCCCCATCTACGAGCAGTACTTC. This encodes CASSPIYEQYF. The whole variable domain, filled in from reference TRBV7-9 and TRBJ2-7, reads DTGVSQNPRHKITKRGQNVTFRCDPISEHNRLYWYRQTLGQGPEFLTYFQNEAQLEKSRLLSDRFSAERPKGSFSTLEIQRTEQGDSAMYLCASSPIYEQYFGPGTRLTVT.